This entry lists 19 T cell receptor beta chains sequenced from one sample in a study of monozygotic twins with cystic fibrosis. The method was immunoSEQ multiplex PCR; TCRdb's version includes in-frame clones alone and lacks a portion of them. The sample shows 25,000 to 35,000 clones, around 85% of them seen only once. What was sequenced was blood. Source of these receptors: a girl aged 2 to 10 with cystic fibrosis.

This clone has only a few counts. The chain combines TRBV2 with TRBJ1-1; no clear D. The CDR3 spans 13 residues. From germline, CDR1 is SNHLY and CDR2 FYNNEI. Trimming took off 8 bases at V and 1 base at J, with 11 bases between the two ends. The CDR3 DNA reads as TGTGCCAGCGTTGGAGAAACGAACACTGAAGCTTTCTTT. Residues: CASVGETNTEAFF. Full variable domain (rest looked up from reference TRBV2 and TRBJ1-1): EPEVTQTPSHQVTQMGQEVILRCVPISNHLYFYWYRQILGQKVEFLVSFYNNEISEKSEIFDDQFSVERPDGSNFTLKIRSTKLEDSAMYFCASVGETNTEAFFGQGTRLTVV.

The chain uses TRBV6-6 and TRBJ2-7; 15 bases fit TRBD2. CDR1 and CDR2 (germline): MNHNY, SVGAGI (reference sequence). The CDR3 extends over 15 amino acids. J lost 2 bases, V lost 6 bases, and 2 bases had no gene match. CDR3 DNA sequence: TGTGCCAGCAGCCGGACTAGCGGGAGGGCCTACGAGCAGTACTTC. Translation gives CASSRTSGRAYEQYF.

This chain connects TRBV6-5 to TRBJ1-1, with TRBD1 matching over 8 bases. The CDR3 is made up of 15 amino acids. Germline values: CDR1 MNHEY, CDR2 SVGAGI. With V trimmed by 6 bases and J by 4 bases, 10 bases remained unmatched. CDR3 residues: CASRFAGTGGTEAFF. DNA for the CDR3: TGTGCCAGCAGGTTTGCCGGGACAGGCGGCACTGAAGCTTTCTTT.

Comments on this clone: The junction differs from germline at one of its ends, possibly a read error. This sequence joins TRBV5-1 and TRBJ1-4; D gene unclear. This CDR3 is 15 amino acids long. Germline CDR1 and CDR2: SGHRS and YFSETQ. CDR3 in DNA: TGCGCCAGCAGGTTGGGATGGGGTCCAAATGAAAAACTGTTTTTT. It specifies CASRLGWGPNEKLFF.

This chain connects TRBV4-1 to TRBJ1-2; D is undetermined. The V and J ends lost 1 base and 2 bases respectively, with 23 bases between them. CDR1 and CDR2 (germline): MGHRA, YSYEKL. This CDR3 is 19 amino acids long. The CDR3, as DNA: TGCGCCAGCAGCCAAGTGGTTAGGGTCATGGGAGCTGTGAACTATGGCTACACCTTC. It specifies CASSQVVRVMGAVNYGYTF.

This chain connects TRBV30 to TRBJ1-1; the D gene is possibly TRBD1 (5 bases). CDR1 GTSNPN and CDR2 SVGIG come from the germline V gene (reference sequence). V lost 3 bases and J 4 bases, leaving 12 bases between the germline ends. The CDR3 sequence is 13 residues long. The CDR3 here is CAWRYGAGTEAFF. CDR3 DNA: TGTGCCTGGAGGTATGGGGCGGGCACTGAAGCTTTCTTT.

The DNA of the CDR3 is TGTGCCTGGCGGACAGGGGAAGGAGAGACCCAGTACTTC. Translation: CAWRTGEGETQYF. The chain has TRBV30 and TRBJ2-5; 9 positions match TRBD1. Germline loops: CDR1 GTSNPN, CDR2 SVGIG (reference sequence). The CDR3 spans 13 residues. The V and J ends lost 5 bases and 4 bases, in that order; junction bases with no gene match: 5.

V usage is TRBV30 and J usage is TRBJ1-3; 7 positions match TRBD1. This CDR3 has 13 residues. Trimming at V came to 5 bases and at J to 8 bases, leaving 9 bases not matched to a gene. Germline V gene sequence: CDR1 GTSNPN, CDR2 SVGIG (reference sequence). The CDR3 region is CAWSTGSTDTIYF. CDR3 in DNA: TGTGCCTGGTCGACAGGGTCCACGGACACCATATATTTT.

The chain links TRBV9 to TRBJ1-2, with D tentatively TRBD1 (6 bases). CDR1 and CDR2 from the germline V gene are SGDLS and YYNGEE. The CDR3 is made up of 14 amino acids. Trimming took off 0 bases at V and 1 base at J, with 7 bases between the two ends. CDR3 loop: CASSVADSNYGYTF. The CDR3 DNA reads TGTGCCAGCAGCGTAGCGGACAGTAACTATGGCTACACCTTC.

The chain has TRBV19 and TRBJ1-2; TRBD1 matches 9 bases. V lost 6 bases to trimming and J lost 4 bases; unmatched junction nucleotides: 9. CDR3 length: 15 residues. Germline loops: CDR1 LNHDA, CDR2 SQIVND (reference sequence). The CDR3 loop reads CASSRTGTGRYGYTF. The CDR3 DNA reads as TGTGCCAGTAGCAGAACCGGGACAGGGCGCTATGGCTACACCTTC.

V and J are TRBV7-8 and TRBJ1-1, with TRBD1 as a possible D gene (6 bases). V gave up 0 bases and J gave up 4 bases, with 27 bases separating them. Germline CDR1 reads SGHVS; CDR2 reads FQNEAQ. This CDR3 has 20 residues. CDR3 in DNA: TGTGCCAGCAGCTTAGCGCCTCTGTTTGGGGGGGGCAATGAGGCCACTGAAGCTTTCTTT. Encoded protein: CASSLAPLFGGGNEATEAFF.

V and J are TRBV28 and TRBJ2-7; D may match TRBD1 or TRBD2 (5 bases each). V shed 5 bases and J shed 1 base, with 15 bases lying between them. This CDR3 spans 15 amino acids. Germline loops: CDR1 MDHEN, CDR2 SYDVKM. In nucleotides, the CDR3 is TGTGCCAGCAGTCCTACCAGGGACGTATCCTACGAGCAGTACTTC. Protein: CASSPTRDVSYEQYF.

The CDR3 protein is CASSESDRLYGYTF. The DNA of the CDR3 is TGCGCCAGCAGTGAATCCGATAGACTTTATGGCTACACCTTC. The chain combines TRBV10-1 with TRBJ1-2; the D is unclear. This CDR3 is 14 amino acids long. CDR1 is WNHNN, CDR2 SYGVQD, per germline (reference sequence). Trimming left V 3 bases short and J 5 bases short, with 13 bases between.

V is TRBV5-4 and J is TRBJ1-2; 11 bases line up with TRBD1. Germline CDR1 is SGHNT and CDR2 is YYREEE (reference sequence). V dropped 4 bases and J dropped 5; count of bases not matched to a gene: 4. The CDR3 covers 14 residues. The CDR3, as DNA: TGTGCCAGCAGCCCCCGGGACAGGGGGTATGGCTACACCTTC. Amino acids: CASSPRDRGYGYTF.

J is TRBJ2-3 and V is TRBV4-1; no clear D gene. The germline V and J ends were trimmed by 4 bases and 4 bases, with 6 bases remaining between them. This CDR3 region has 12 residues. Germline values: CDR1 MGHRA, CDR2 YSYEKL. CDR3 sequence (DNA): TGCGCCAGCAGCCTCACAGCAGATACGCAGTATTTT. Its translation is CASSLTADTQYF.

This chain joins TRBV2 and TRBJ2-7, with a possible D match to TRBD1 (5 bases). Trimming left V 8 bases short and J 2 bases short, with 25 bases between. Germline assignment: CDR1 SNHLY and CDR2 FYNNEI. CDR3 length equals 17 residues. CDR3 residues: CASQGSQWTLETYEQYF. CDR3 sequence (DNA): TGTGCCAGCCAGGGATCGCAATGGACATTAGAGACCTACGAGCAGTACTTC.

Only one count was recorded for this clone. The rearrangement links TRBV6-5 to TRBJ1-1, with a possible D match to TRBD1 (6 bases). The germline V gene encodes CDR1 MNHEY and CDR2 SVGAGI. Trimming took off 2 bases at V and 10 bases at J, with 17 bases between the two ends. CDR3 length: 14 amino acids. This CDR3 reads CASSYHGGLVIAFF. CDR3 coding DNA: TGTGCCAGCAGTTACCACGGGGGGCTGGTGATAGCTTTCTTT.

J is TRBJ2-3 and V is TRBV2; D remains ambiguous. Germline loops: CDR1 SNHLY, CDR2 FYNNEI. The V end lost 2 bases, the J end lost 1 base, and 4 bases lay between the germline ends. This CDR3 is 13 amino acids long. Here the CDR3 DNA reads TGTGCCAGCAGTGAATACCGCACAGATACGCAGTATTTT. Protein product: CASSEYRTDTQYF.

The V gene is TRBV7-9, the J gene TRBJ1-2; 7 bases line up with TRBD1. The CDR3 is 18 amino acids. J was trimmed by 6 bases and V by 7 bases; bases with no gene match: 23. Germline lookup yields CDR1 SEHNR and CDR2 FQNEAQ (reference sequence). This CDR3 is CASIEYGATGISSHGYTF. CDR3 bases: TGTGCCAGCATCGAATACGGGGCGACAGGGATTTCGAGTCATGGCTACACCTTC.